The rows below give T cell receptor beta chains drawn from one sample of a study of blood T cell repertoires in COVID-19. Sequencing was performed with immunoSEQ multiplex PCR; in TCRdb, only in-frame clones are kept and a portion is missing. Seen here are some 110,000 clones, roughly 80% observed once, and the top ten hold 2.5% to 3.5%. Sequenced input: peripheral blood. The receptors stem from a woman older than 75 with active or convalescent COVID-19. The CDR3 runs from the conserved cysteine through the conserved F or W. D genes are given only for firm matches. Rows give clone size only sometimes, using once, few, many, or a class for an expanded clone.

CASSFLGFGVKLFF	TGTGCCAGCAGCTTCCTCGGTTTCGGGGTAAAACTGTTTTTT	NA	TRBV5-6	few	TRBJ1-4
CASKSTENTEAFF	TGTGCCAGCAAATCAACAGAGAACACTGAAGCTTTCTTT	NA	TRBV7-8	once	TRBJ1-1
CASSGAWGRYF	TGTGCCAGCAGTGGGGCTTGGGGGCGATATTTT	NA	TRBV28	many	TRBJ2-3
CASSFIRGRSEAFF	TGTGCCAGCAGCTTCATACGCGGTCGTTCTGAAGCTTTCTTT	NA	TRBV6-5	few	TRBJ1-1
CASSGDRATEAFF	TGTGCCAGCAGCGGCGACAGGGCCACTGAAGCTTTCTTT	TRBD1	TRBV28	NA	TRBJ1-1
CASSFGQGYGEQFF	TGTGCCAGCAGTTTCGGACAGGGGTATGGCGAGCAGTTCTTC	TRBD1	TRBV6-6	few	TRBJ2-1
CASSLMTGMAKSYNSPLHF	TGTGCCAGCAGCCTAATGACAGGGATGGCTAAATCCTATAATTCACCCCTCCACTTT	TRBD1	TRBV28	NA	TRBJ1-6
CASAREAKNIQYF	TGTGCCAGCGCTCGAGAGGCCAAAAACATTCAGTACTTC	NA	TRBV6-5	NA	TRBJ2-4
CASSQEGQGGLEQYF	TGCGCCAGCAGCCAAGAGGGGCAGGGGGGACTCGAGCAGTACTTC	NA	TRBV4-3	NA	TRBJ2-7
CATSREVGGYEQYF	TGTGCCACCAGCAGAGAGGTTGGGGGGTACGAGCAGTACTTC	NA	TRBV15	NA	TRBJ2-7
CASSSSGTGNTGELFF	TGTGCCAGCAGCAGCTCCGGGACAGGAAACACCGGGGAGCTGTTTTTT	TRBD1	TRBV5-5	NA	TRBJ2-2
CASSLEPGHGQPQHF	TGTGCCAGCAGCTTAGAACCAGGGCACGGTCAGCCCCAGCATTTT	NA	TRBV7-2	NA	TRBJ1-5
CASSLVYSRFGVNADTQYF	TGTGCCAGCAGCTTAGTTTACTCCCGTTTCGGGGTTAATGCAGATACGCAGTATTTT	NA	TRBV7-9	NA	TRBJ2-3
CASSFTTGLFTEAFF	TGTGCCAGCAGCTTCACCACAGGCCTCTTCACTGAAGCTTTCTTT	NA	TRBV5-4	NA	TRBJ1-1
CASSLFRGQYNEKLFF	TGTGCCAGCAGTTTATTTCGAGGACAGTATAATGAAAAACTGTTTTTT	NA	TRBV28	NA	TRBJ1-4
CASSSLIKRGEETQYF	TGTGCCAGCAGTTCCCTTATCAAGCGGGGAGAAGAGACCCAGTACTTC	TRBD2	TRBV28	NA	TRBJ2-5
CASSMARGPYEQYF	TGTGCCAGTAGTATGGCTAGGGGGCCCTACGAGCAGTACTTC	TRBD1	TRBV19	NA	TRBJ2-7
CATSRDLDRVRSMGAFF	TGTGCCACCAGCAGAGATCTCGACAGGGTGAGGAGTATGGGAGCTTTCTTT	TRBD1	TRBV15	NA	TRBJ1-1
CASSFDRNYGYTF	TGTGCCAGCAGTTTTGACAGGAACTATGGCTACACCTTC	NA	TRBV6-2/TRBV6-3	NA	TRBJ1-2
CASSLTGMNTEAFF	TGTGCCAGCAGTTTAACGGGGATGAACACTGAAGCTTTCTTT	NA	TRBV28	NA	TRBJ1-1
CASSLYSLAGGLYNEQFF	TGTGCCAGCAGCTTATATTCCTTGGCGGGGGGACTTTACAATGAGCAGTTCTTC	TRBD2	TRBV7-3	NA	TRBJ2-1
CASRPPSGRTDTQYF	TGTGCCAGCAGACCCCCTAGCGGGAGAACAGATACGCAGTATTTT	TRBD2	TRBV7-2	NA	TRBJ2-3
CASSLTSGTGANGYTF	TGTGCCAGCAGCTTAACGTCGGGAACAGGGGCGAATGGCTACACCTTC	TRBD1	TRBV7-3	once	TRBJ1-2
CASRVSEGRTYGYTF	TGTGCCAGCAGGGTTTCTGAGGGGAGGACCTATGGCTACACCTTC	NA	TRBV27	NA	TRBJ1-2
CASSSRTGYSNQPQHF	TGTGCCAGCAGTTCACGGACAGGATATAGCAATCAGCCCCAGCATTTT	TRBD1	TRBV28	NA	TRBJ1-5
CASSLGRTSGRGYEQFF	TGTGCCAGCAGCCTGGGGAGGACTAGCGGGAGGGGCTATGAGCAGTTCTTC	TRBD2	TRBV6-2/TRBV6-3	NA	TRBJ2-1
CASSVDRGEAFF	TGTGCCAGCAGCGTGGACAGAGGTGAAGCTTTCTTT	NA	TRBV2	NA	TRBJ1-1
CAWRQYGGTSGRYDEQFF	TGTGCCTGGAGGCAGTACGGAGGGACTAGCGGTCGATACGATGAGCAGTTCTTC	TRBD2	TRBV30	NA	TRBJ2-1
CASSQTLPGQNNSPLHF	TGCGCCAGCAGCCAGACCCTCCCAGGGCAAAATAATTCACCCCTCCACTTT	NA	TRBV4-3	NA	TRBJ1-6
CASNSVGTGNTEAFF	TGTGCCAGCAATTCCGTTGGGACAGGGAACACTGAAGCTTTCTTT	TRBD1	TRBV28	NA	TRBJ1-1
CASRPTSGRTDTQYF	TGTGCCAGCAGGCCGACTAGCGGCCGCACAGATACGCAGTATTTT	TRBD2	TRBV7-9	NA	TRBJ2-3
CSARLADTQYF	TGCAGTGCGAGATTAGCAGATACGCAGTATTTT	NA	TRBV20-1	NA	TRBJ2-3